These T cell receptor beta chains were read from a single sample in a study of blood T cell repertoires in COVID-19. Assay: immunoSEQ multiplex PCR; the TCRdb copy retains only in-frame clones and omits some. Of approximately 460,000 clones in the sample, roughly 87% are singletons; the top ten hold 0.75% to 0.9%. Sequenced input: peripheral blood. The receptors stem from a man aged 18 to 30 with COVID-19, enrolled during active disease. The CDR3 runs from the conserved cysteine through the conserved F or W. The order of the fields is D gene, CDR3 length, J gene, clone size, V gene, CDR3 DNA, CDR3 protein. The D gene is left open where the match is weak. Rows give clone size only sometimes, using once, few, many, or a class for an expanded clone.

d_call: TRBD2
cdr3_length: 18
j_call: TRBJ2-3
clone_size: -
v_call: TRBV7-2
cdr3_nt: TGTGCCAGCAGCTGGGGGGAGTTAGCGGGAGTGGTTCCAGATACGCAGTATTTT
cdr3_aa: CASSWGELAGVVPDTQYF

d_call: -
cdr3_length: 13
j_call: TRBJ2-4
clone_size: -
v_call: TRBV4-2
cdr3_nt: TGTGCCAGCAGCCAAGATACAGAAAACATTCAGTACTTC
cdr3_aa: CASSQDTENIQYF

d_call: TRBD1
cdr3_length: 13
j_call: TRBJ2-7
clone_size: -
v_call: TRBV6-5
cdr3_nt: TGTGCCGTGAAGGGGACAGGGAAGTCCGAGCAGTACTTC
cdr3_aa: CAVKGTGKSEQYF

d_call: -
cdr3_length: 15
j_call: TRBJ2-2
clone_size: -
v_call: TRBV4-2
cdr3_nt: TGTGCCAGCAGCCAAGACACCAGGGGCACCGGGGAGCTGTTTTTT
cdr3_aa: CASSQDTRGTGELFF

d_call: TRBD1
cdr3_length: 15
j_call: TRBJ2-7
clone_size: -
v_call: TRBV5-1
cdr3_nt: TGCGCCAGCAGCTTGGAGACAGGGGGTACCTACGAGCAGTACTTC
cdr3_aa: CASSLETGGTYEQYF

d_call: TRBD1
cdr3_length: 15
j_call: TRBJ2-7
clone_size: -
v_call: TRBV11-2
cdr3_nt: TGTGCCAGCAGCTTAATGGGACAGGGGGCGTACGAGCAGTACTTC
cdr3_aa: CASSLMGQGAYEQYF

d_call: -
cdr3_length: 13
j_call: TRBJ2-1
clone_size: -
v_call: TRBV19
cdr3_nt: TGTGCCAGTAGTATAGGGGGCGGGGGCAGGCAGTTCTTC
cdr3_aa: CASSIGGGGRQFF

d_call: TRBD2
cdr3_length: 17
j_call: TRBJ2-7
clone_size: -
v_call: TRBV19
cdr3_nt: TGTGCCAGTAGTATAGATGGGACTAGCGGGAGCACCTACGAGCAGTACTTC
cdr3_aa: CASSIDGTSGSTYEQYF

d_call: -
cdr3_length: 15
j_call: TRBJ2-7
clone_size: -
v_call: TRBV5-1
cdr3_nt: TGCGCCAGCAGCTCAGTCGCCTTAAGCTCCTACGAGCAGTACTTC
cdr3_aa: CASSSVALSSYEQYF

d_call: TRBD1
cdr3_length: 15
j_call: TRBJ1-4
clone_size: -
v_call: TRBV7-9
cdr3_nt: TGTGCCAGCAGCTTAACGGGACAGAGTAATGAAAAACTGTTTTTT
cdr3_aa: CASSLTGQSNEKLFF

d_call: -
cdr3_length: 15
j_call: TRBJ1-5
clone_size: -
v_call: TRBV27
cdr3_nt: TGTGCCAGCAGTTTATTGCCGGGAACCAATCAGCCCCAGCATTTT
cdr3_aa: CASSLLPGTNQPQHF

d_call: -
cdr3_length: 16
j_call: TRBJ2-3
clone_size: -
v_call: TRBV15
cdr3_nt: TGTGCCACCAGCAGAGATACGGGGATTAGCACAGATACGCAGTATTTT
cdr3_aa: CATSRDTGISTDTQYF

d_call: TRBD1
cdr3_length: 13
j_call: TRBJ1-2
clone_size: -
v_call: TRBV28
cdr3_nt: TGTGCCAGCAGGGCAACAGGGGGCGTAGGCTACACCTTC
cdr3_aa: CASRATGGVGYTF

d_call: -
cdr3_length: 17
j_call: TRBJ2-5
clone_size: -
v_call: TRBV24-1
cdr3_nt: TGTGCCACCAGTGATTTCCACGGGTCATCGAAACGGGAGACCCAGTACTTC
cdr3_aa: CATSDFHGSSKRETQYF

d_call: TRBD2
cdr3_length: 14
j_call: TRBJ2-7
clone_size: few
v_call: TRBV13
cdr3_nt: TGTGCCAGCAGCACAACGACTAGCTTCAACGAGCAGTACTTC
cdr3_aa: CASSTTTSFNEQYF

d_call: TRBD1
cdr3_length: 14
j_call: TRBJ2-1
clone_size: once
v_call: TRBV5-1
cdr3_nt: TGCGCCAGCAGCTTTGTTGGACAGGGAAATGAGCAGTTCTTC
cdr3_aa: CASSFVGQGNEQFF

d_call: TRBD1
cdr3_length: 14
j_call: TRBJ1-6
clone_size: few
v_call: TRBV5-4
cdr3_nt: TGTGCCAGCAGCTGGGGACAGGGGAATTCACCCCTCCACTTT
cdr3_aa: CASSWGQGNSPLHF

d_call: TRBD2
cdr3_length: 14
j_call: TRBJ2-3
clone_size: -
v_call: TRBV6-5
cdr3_nt: TGTGCCAGCACGGGACTAGCGGGCGGAGATACGCAGTATTTT
cdr3_aa: CASTGLAGGDTQYF

d_call: -
cdr3_length: 15
j_call: TRBJ1-3
clone_size: -
v_call: TRBV6-5
cdr3_nt: TGTGCCAGCAGTTTCGGGACAAACTCTGGAAACACCATATATTTT
cdr3_aa: CASSFGTNSGNTIYF

d_call: TRBD1
cdr3_length: 14
j_call: TRBJ1-5
clone_size: -
v_call: TRBV6-2/TRBV6-3
cdr3_nt: TGTGCCAGCAGTCAAGGGACAGGGGCTCAGCCCCAGCATTTT
cdr3_aa: CASSQGTGAQPQHF